This T cell receptor beta chain was recorded in a study of blood T cells in healthy people across ages. Donor samples were obtained from healthy Caucasian individuals from Russia, aged 6 to 90. This clonotype was counted a few times. Its antigen is not identified. The V end was cut by 6 bases, the J end by 4 bases, with 18 bases between. Germline CDR1 SQVTM, CDR2 ANQGSEA. The CDR3 covers 14 residues. Study outcomes and limitations: Estimated diversity across one million T cells was deemed an underestimate. Higher diversity and more naive CD4+ cells were features of long-lived donors, compared to aged donors.

Primed by a sample-barcoded 5' primer and a J-beta primer mix, a second PCR proceeded for 7 to 11 cycles. TCRdb called the 5' RACE reads again in MiXCR, with one record for every CDR3 protein. The table records about 1,500,000 distinct CDR3 sequences, 42% of them present only once. The TCR sequence derives from a woman aged 18-29 years in good health. J is TRBJ1-2 and V is TRBV29-1; D possibly corresponds to TRBD1 (6 bases). The sequenced sample consisted of blood. The CDR3 region has the DNA TGCAGCGTCCTTGCTCAGGGGTTAGGCTATGGCTACACCTTC. This gives the protein CSVLAQGLGYGYTF.